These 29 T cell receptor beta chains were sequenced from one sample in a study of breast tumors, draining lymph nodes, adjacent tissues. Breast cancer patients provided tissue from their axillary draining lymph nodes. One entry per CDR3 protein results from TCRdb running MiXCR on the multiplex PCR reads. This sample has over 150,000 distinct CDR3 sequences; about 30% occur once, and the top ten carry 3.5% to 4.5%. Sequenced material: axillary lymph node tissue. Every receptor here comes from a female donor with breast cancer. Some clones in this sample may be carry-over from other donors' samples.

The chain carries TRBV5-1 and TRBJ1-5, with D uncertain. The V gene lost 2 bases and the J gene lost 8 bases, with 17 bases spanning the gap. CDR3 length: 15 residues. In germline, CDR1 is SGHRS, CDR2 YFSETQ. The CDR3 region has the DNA TGCGCCAGCAGCTTAAGTCCGGGGAGAGAGAAGCCCCAGCATTTT. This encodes CASSLSPGREKPQHF.

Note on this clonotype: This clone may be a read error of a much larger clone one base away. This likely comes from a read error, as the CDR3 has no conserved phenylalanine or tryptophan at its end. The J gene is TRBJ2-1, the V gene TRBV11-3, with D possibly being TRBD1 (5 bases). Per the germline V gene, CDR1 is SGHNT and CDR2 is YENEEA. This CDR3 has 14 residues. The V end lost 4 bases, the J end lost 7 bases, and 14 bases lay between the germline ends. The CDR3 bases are TGTGCCAGCAGCTCCGACAGCCATAAAAATGAGCAGTTCCTC. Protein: CASSSDSHKNEQFL.

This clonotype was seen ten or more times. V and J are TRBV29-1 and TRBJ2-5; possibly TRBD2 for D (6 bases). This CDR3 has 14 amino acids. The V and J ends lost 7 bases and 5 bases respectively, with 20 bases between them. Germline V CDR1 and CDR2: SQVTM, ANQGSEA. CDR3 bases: TGCAGCGCAACCCGGGGGACTCGACAGGAGACCCAGTACTTC. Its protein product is CSATRGTRQETQYF.

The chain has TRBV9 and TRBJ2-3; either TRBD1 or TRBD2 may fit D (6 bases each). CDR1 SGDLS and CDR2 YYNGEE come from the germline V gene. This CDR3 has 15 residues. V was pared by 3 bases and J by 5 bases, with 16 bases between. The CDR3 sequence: CASSGGGGYRDTQYF. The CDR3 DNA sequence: TGTGCCAGCAGCGGTGGAGGGGGGTACAGAGATACGCAGTATTTT.

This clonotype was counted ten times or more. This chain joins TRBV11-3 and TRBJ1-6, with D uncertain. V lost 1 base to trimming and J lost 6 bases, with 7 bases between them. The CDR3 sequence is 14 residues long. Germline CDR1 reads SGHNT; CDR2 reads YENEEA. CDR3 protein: CASSLGKSNSPLHF. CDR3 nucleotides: TGTGCCAGCAGCTTAGGAAAGAGTAATTCACCCCTCCACTTT.

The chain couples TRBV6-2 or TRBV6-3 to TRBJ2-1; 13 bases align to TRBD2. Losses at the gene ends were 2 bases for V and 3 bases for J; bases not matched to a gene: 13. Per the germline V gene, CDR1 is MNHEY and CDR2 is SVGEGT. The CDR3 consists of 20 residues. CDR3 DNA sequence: TGTGCCAGCAGTTACAAGGACGGACTAGCGGGGGAATCCTTCTACAATGAGCAGTTCTTC. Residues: CASSYKDGLAGESFYNEQFF.

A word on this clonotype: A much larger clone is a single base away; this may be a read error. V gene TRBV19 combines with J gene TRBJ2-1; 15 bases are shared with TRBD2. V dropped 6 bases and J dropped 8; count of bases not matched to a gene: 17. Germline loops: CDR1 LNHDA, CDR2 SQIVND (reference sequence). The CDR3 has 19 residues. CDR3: CASSADGLAGGPWGDEQFF. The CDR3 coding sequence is TGTGCCAGTAGCGCCGACGGACTAGCGGGAGGGCCCTGGGGGGATGAGCAGTTCTTC. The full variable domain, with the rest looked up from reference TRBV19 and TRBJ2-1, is DGGITQSPKYLFRKEGQNVTLSCEQNLNHDAMYWYRQDPGQGLRLIYYSQIVNDFQKGDIAEGYSVSREKKESFPLTVTSAQKNPTAFYLCASSADGLAGGPWGDEQFFGPGTRLTVL.

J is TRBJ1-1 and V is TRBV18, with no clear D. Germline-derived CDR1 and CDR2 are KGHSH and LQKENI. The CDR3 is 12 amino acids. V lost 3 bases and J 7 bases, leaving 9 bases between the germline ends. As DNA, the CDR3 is TGTGCCAGCTCACCCGGAACAGATGAAGCTTTCTTT. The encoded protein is CASSPGTDEAFF. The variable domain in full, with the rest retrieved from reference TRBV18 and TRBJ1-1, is NAGVMQNPRHLVRRRGQEARLRCSPMKGHSHVYWYRQLPEEGLKFMVYLQKENIIDESGMPKERFSAEFPKEGPSILRIQQVVRGDSAAYFCASSPGTDEAFFGQGTRLTVV.

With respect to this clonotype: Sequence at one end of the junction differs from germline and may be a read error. CDR3: CASSLVGGLFF. In DNA form, the CDR3 reads TGTGCCAGCAGCTTGGTTGGGGGGCTGTTTTTT. The chain joins TRBV5-6 to TRBJ2-2; possibly TRBD1 or TRBD2 for D (5 bases each). This CDR3 has 11 residues. Germline CDR1 SGHDT, CDR2 YYEEEE.

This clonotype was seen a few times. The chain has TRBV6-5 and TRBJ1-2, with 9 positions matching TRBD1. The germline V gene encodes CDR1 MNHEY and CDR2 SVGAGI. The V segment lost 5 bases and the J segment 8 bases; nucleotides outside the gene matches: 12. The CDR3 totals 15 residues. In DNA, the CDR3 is TGTGCCAGCAGTCACGGTGGGACAGGGCTATGGGGCTACACCTTC. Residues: CASSHGGTGLWGYTF.

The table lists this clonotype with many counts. CDR3 region: CASSLGLPGRINQPQHF. The CDR3, as DNA: TGTGCCAGCAGCTTAGGACTACCGGGACGCATCAATCAGCCCCAGCATTTT. V usage is TRBV7-8 and J usage is TRBJ1-5; D might be TRBD1 (5 bases). This CDR3 comprises 17 residues. The V gene's germline CDR1 is SGHVS and CDR2 FQNEAQ. The V gene lost 1 base and the J gene lost 3 bases, with 16 bases spanning the gap.

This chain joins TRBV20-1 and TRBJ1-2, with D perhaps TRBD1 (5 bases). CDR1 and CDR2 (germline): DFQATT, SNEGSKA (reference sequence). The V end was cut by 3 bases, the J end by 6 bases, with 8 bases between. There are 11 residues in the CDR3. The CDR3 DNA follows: TGCAGTGCTAGTTGGGGGGATGGCTACACCTTC. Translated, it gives CSASWGDGYTF.

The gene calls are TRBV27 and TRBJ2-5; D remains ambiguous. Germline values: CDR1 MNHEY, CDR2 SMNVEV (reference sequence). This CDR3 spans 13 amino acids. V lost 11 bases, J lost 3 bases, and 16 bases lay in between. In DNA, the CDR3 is TGTGCCTCGCAAAGCGCCGAGGAAGAGACCCAGTACTTC. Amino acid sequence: CASQSAEEETQYF.

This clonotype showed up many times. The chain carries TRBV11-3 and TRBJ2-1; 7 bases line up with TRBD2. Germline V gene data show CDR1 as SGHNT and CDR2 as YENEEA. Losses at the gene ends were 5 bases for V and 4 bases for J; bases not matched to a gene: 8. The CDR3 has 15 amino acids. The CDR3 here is CASSLVPGLYNEQFF. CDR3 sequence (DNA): TGTGCCAGCAGCCTCGTCCCGGGACTATACAATGAGCAGTTCTTC.

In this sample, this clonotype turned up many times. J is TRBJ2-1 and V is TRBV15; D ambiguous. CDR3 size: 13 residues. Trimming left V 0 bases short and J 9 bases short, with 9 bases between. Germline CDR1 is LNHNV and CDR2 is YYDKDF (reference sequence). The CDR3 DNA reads TGTGCCACCAGCAGAGAGAACACGGGTGAGCAGTTCTTC. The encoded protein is CATSRENTGEQFF.

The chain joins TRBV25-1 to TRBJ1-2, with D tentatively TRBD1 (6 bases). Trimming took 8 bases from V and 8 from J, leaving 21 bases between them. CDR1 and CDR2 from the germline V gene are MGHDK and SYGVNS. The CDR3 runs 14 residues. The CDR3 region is CASSSPGTIGGYTF. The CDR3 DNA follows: TGTGCCAGCTCTAGTCCCGGGACAATTGGGGGCTACACCTTC.

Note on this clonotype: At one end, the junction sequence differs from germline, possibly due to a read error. The CDR3 DNA is TGTGCCAACAGCCGGACAGCCAACCGTAATGAAAAACTGCTTTTT. Translated, it gives CANSRTANRNEKLLF. This sequence joins TRBV7-9 and TRBJ1-4; D may be TRBD1 (6 bases). This CDR3 spans 15 amino acids. From germline, CDR1 is SEHNR and CDR2 FQNEAQ (reference sequence).

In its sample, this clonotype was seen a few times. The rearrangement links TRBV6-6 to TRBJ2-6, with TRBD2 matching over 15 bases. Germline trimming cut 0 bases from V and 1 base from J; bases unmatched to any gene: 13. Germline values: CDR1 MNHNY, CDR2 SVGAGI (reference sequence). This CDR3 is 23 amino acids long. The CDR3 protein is CASSYSTRGLAGGMKSGANVLTF. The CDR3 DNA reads TGTGCCAGCAGTTACTCGACCCGGGGACTAGCGGGGGGCATGAAGTCTGGGGCCAACGTCCTGACTTTC.

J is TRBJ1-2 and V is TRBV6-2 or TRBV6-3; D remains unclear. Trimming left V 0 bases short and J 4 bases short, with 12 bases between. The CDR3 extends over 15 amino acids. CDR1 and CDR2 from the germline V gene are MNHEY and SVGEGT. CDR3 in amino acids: CASSYSSRQSYGYTF. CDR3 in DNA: TGTGCCAGCAGTTACTCGAGTCGGCAGAGCTATGGCTACACCTTC.

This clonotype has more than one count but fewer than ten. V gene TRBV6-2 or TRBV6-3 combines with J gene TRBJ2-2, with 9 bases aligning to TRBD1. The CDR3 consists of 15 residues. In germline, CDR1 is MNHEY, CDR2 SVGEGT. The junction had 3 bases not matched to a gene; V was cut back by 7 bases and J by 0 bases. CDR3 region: CASTGTGTNTGELFF. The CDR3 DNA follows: TGTGCCAGCACTGGGACAGGGACGAACACCGGGGAGCTGTTTTTT.

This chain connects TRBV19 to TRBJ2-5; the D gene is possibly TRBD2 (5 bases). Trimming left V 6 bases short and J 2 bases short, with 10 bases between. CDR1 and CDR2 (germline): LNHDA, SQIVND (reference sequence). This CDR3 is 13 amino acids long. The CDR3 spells CASSEGRQETQYF. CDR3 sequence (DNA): TGTGCCAGTAGCGAGGGCAGACAAGAGACCCAGTACTTC.

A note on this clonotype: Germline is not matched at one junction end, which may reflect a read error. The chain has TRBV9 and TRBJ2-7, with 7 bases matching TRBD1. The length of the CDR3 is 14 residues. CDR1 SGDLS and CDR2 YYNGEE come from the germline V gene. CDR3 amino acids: CASSRLTGTDEQSF. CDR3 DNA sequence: TGTGCCAGCAGCCGGTTGACGGGGACAGACGAGCAGTCCTTC.

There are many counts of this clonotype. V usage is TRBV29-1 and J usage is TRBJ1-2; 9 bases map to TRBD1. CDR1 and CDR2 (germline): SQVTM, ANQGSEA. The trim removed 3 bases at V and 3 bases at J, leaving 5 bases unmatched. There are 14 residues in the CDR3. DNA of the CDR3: TGCAGCGTTGAGGACAGGGGAGAGGACTATGGCTACACCTTC. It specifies CSVEDRGEDYGYTF.

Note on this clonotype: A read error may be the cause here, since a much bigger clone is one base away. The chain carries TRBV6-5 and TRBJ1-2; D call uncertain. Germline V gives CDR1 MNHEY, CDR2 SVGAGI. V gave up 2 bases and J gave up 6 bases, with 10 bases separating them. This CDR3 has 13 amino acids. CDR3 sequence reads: CASSYRQFHGYTF. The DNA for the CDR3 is TGTGCCAGCAGTTACAGGCAGTTCCATGGCTACACCTTC.

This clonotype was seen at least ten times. The CDR3 DNA reads TGCAGTGCCCTCGGCAGCGGAGGGGGGACCCAGTACTTC. It specifies CSALGSGGGTQYF. The chain joins TRBV20-1 to TRBJ2-5, with D perhaps given as TRBD1 or TRBD2 (6 bases each). From germline, CDR1 is DFQATT and CDR2 SNEGSKA (reference sequence). CDR3 size: 13 residues. Trimming took off 6 bases at V and 7 bases at J, with 18 bases between the two ends.

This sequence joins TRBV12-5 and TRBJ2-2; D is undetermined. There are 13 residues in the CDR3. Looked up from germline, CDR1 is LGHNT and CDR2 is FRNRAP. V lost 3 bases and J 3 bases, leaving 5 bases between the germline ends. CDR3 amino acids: CASGFRHTGELFF. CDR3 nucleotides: TGTGCTAGTGGTTTCCGACACACCGGGGAGCTGTTTTTT.

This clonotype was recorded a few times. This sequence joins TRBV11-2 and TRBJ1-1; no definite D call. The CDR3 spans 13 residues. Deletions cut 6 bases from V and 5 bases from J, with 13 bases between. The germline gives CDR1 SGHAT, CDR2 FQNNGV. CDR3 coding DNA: TGTGCCAGCAGGGGGATCGGAAGGACTGAAGCTTTCTTT. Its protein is CASRGIGRTEAFF.

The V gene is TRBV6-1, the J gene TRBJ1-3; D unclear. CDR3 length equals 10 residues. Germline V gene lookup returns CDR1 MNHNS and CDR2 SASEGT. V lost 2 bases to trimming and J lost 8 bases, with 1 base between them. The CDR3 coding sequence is TGTGCCAGCAGTGAATACACCATATATTTT. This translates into CASSEYTIYF.

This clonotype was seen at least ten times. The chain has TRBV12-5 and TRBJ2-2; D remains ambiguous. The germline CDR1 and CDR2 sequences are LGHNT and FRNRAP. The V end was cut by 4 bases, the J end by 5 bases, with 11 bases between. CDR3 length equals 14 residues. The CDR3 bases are TGTGCTAGTGGTTACCAATCGCGAACCGGGGAGCTGTTTTTT. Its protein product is CASGYQSRTGELFF.